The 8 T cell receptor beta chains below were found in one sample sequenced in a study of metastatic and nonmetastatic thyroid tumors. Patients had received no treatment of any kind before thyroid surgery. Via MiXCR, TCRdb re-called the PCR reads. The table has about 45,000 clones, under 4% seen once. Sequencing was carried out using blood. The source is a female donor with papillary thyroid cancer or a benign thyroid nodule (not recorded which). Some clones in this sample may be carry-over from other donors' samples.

In nucleotides, the CDR3 is TGTGCCAGCAGTTGGGGACATGGAAACACCATATATTTT. Protein product: CASSWGHGNTIYF. This chain uses TRBV28 with TRBJ1-3; TRBD1 is a possible D gene (6 bases). The V gene's germline CDR1 is MDHEN and CDR2 SYDVKM. The CDR3 has 13 residues. V was pared by 4 bases and J by 3 bases, with 7 bases between.

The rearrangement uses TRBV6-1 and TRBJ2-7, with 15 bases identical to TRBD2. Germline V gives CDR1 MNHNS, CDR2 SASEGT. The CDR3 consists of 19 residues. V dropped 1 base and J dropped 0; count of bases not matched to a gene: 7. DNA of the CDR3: TGTGCCAGCAGTGAAGGGACTAGCGGGAGGGCCGGGCGCTCCTACGAGCAGTACTTC. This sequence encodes CASSEGTSGRAGRSYEQYF.

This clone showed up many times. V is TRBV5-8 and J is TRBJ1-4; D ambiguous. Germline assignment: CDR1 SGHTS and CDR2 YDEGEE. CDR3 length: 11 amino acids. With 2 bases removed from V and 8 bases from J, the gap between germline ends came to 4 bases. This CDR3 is CASSFGEKLFF. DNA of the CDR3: TGTGCCAGCAGCTTTGGCGAAAAACTGTTTTTT.

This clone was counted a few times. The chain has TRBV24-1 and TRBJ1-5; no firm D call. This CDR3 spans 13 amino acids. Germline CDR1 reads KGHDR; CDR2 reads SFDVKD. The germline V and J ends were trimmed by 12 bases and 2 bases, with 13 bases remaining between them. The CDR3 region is CASQSGGNQPQHF. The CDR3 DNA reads TGTGCCTCCCAGTCGGGTGGCAATCAGCCCCAGCATTTT.

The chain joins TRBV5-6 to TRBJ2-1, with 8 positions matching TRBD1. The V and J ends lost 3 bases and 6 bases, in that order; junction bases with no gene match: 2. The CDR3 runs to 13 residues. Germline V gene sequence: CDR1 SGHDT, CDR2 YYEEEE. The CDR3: CASSSTGGNEQFF. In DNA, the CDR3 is TGTGCCAGCAGCTCCACAGGGGGCAATGAGCAGTTCTTC. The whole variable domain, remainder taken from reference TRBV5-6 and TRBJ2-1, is DAGVTQSPTHLIKTRGQQVTLRCSPKSGHDTVSWYQQALGQGPQFIFQYYEEEERQRGNFPDRFSGHQFPNYSSELNVNALLLGDSALYLCASSSTGGNEQFFGPGTRLTVL.

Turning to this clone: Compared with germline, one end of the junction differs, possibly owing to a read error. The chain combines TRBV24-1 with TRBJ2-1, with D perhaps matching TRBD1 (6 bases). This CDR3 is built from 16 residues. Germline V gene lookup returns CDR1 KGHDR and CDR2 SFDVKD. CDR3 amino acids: CATSDLGRGPSNEQLF. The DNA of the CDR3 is TGTGCCACCAGTGATTTGGGCAGGGGTCCCTCCAATGAACAGCTCTTC.

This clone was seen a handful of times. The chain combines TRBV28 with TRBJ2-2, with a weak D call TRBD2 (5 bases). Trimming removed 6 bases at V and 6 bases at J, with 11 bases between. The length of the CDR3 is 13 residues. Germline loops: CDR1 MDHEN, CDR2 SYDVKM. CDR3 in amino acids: CASRIEGPGELFF. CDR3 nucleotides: TGTGCCAGCAGGATCGAGGGCCCCGGGGAGCTGTTTTTT.

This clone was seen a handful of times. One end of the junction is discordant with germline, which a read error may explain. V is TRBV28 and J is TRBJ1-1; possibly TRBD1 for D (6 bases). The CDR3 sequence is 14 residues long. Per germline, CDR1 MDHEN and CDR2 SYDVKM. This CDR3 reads CASRVGALNTETFF. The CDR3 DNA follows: TGTGCCAGCAGGGTGGGGGCGCTGAACACTGAAACTTTCTTT.